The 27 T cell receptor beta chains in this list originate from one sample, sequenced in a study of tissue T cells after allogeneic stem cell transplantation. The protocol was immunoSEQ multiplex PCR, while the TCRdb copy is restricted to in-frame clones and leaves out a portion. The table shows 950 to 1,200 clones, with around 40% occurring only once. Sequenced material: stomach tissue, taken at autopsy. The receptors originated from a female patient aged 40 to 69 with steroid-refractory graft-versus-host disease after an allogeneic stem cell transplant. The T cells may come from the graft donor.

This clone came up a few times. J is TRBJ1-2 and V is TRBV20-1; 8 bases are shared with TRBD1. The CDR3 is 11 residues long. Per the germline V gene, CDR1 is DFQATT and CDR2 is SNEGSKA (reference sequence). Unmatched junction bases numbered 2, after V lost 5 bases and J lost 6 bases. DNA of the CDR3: TGCAGTGCTCCAGGGGGCAATGGCTACACCTTC. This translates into CSAPGGNGYTF.

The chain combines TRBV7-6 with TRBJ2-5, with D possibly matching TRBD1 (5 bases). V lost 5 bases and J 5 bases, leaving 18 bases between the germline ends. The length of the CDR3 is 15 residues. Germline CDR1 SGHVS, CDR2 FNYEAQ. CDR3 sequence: CASSPRQTILETQYF. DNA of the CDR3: TGTGCCAGCAGCCCGAGACAGACAATCTTGGAGACCCAGTACTTC.

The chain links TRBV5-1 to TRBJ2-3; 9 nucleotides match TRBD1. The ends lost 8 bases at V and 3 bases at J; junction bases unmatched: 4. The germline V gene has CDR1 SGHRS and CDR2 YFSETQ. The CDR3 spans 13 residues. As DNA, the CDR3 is TGCGCCAGTCGACAGGGGGGGACAGATACGCAGTATTTT. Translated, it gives CASRQGGTDTQYF.

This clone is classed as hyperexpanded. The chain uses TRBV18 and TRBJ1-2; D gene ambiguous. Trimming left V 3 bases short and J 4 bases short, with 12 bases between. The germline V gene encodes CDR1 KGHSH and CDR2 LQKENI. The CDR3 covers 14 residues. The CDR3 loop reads CASSPNSLSYGYTF. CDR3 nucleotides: TGTGCCAGCTCACCTAACAGCCTTTCCTATGGCTACACCTTC.

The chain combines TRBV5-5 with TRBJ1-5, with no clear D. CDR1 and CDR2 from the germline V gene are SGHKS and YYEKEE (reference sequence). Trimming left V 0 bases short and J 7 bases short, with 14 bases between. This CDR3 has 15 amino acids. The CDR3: CASSLVGVPGQPQHF. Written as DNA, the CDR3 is TGTGCCAGCAGCTTGGTAGGAGTCCCGGGGCAGCCCCAGCATTTT.

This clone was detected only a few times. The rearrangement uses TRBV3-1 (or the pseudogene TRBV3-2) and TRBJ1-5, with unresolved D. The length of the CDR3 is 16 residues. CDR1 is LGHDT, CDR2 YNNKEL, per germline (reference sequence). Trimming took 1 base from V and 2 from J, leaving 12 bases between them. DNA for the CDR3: TGTGCCAGCAGCCAAGCCGAAGGAACGGGCAATCAGCCCCAGCATTTT. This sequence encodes CASSQAEGTGNQPQHF.

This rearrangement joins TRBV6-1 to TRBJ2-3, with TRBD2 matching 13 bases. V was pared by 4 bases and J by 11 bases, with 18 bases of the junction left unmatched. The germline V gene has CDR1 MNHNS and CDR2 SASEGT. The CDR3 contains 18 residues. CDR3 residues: CASSGPGLAGRFGGGQYF. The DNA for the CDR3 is TGTGCCAGCAGTGGCCCGGGACTAGCGGGACGATTCGGGGGGGGGCAGTATTTT.

This CDR3 is CAISDGTYEQYF. CDR3 bases: TGTGCCATCAGTGACGGAACCTACGAGCAGTACTTC. The J gene is TRBJ2-7, the V gene TRBV10-3, with D unclear. CDR1 ENHRY and CDR2 SYGVKD come from the germline V gene. Trimming took off 3 bases at V and 2 bases at J, with 5 bases between the two ends. The CDR3 is made up of 12 amino acids.

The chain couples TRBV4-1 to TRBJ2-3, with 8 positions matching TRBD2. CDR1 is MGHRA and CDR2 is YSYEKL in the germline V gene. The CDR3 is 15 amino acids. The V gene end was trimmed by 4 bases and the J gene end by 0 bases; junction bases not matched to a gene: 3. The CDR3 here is CASSRREASTDTQYF. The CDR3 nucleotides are TGCGCCAGCAGCCGGCGGGAGGCCAGCACAGATACGCAGTATTTT.

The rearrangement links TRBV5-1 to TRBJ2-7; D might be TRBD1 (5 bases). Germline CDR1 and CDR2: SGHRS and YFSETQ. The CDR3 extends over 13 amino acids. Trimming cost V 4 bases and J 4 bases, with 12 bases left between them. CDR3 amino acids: CASSRQRPYEQYF. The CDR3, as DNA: TGCGCCAGCAGCCGACAGAGGCCTTACGAGCAGTACTTC. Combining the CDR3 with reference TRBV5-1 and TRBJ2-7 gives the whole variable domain KAGVTQTPRYLIKTRGQQVTLSCSPISGHRSVSWYQQTPGQGLQFLFEYFSETQRNKGNFPGRFSGRQFSNSRSEMNVSTLELGDSALYLCASSRQRPYEQYFGPGTRLTVT.

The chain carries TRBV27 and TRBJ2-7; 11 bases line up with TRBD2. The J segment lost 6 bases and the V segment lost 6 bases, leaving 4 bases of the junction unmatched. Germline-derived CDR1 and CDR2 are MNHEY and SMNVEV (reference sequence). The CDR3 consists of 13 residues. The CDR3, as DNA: TGTGCCAGCAGACTAGCGGGAGTCCGCGAGCAGTACTTC. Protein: CASRLAGVREQYF.

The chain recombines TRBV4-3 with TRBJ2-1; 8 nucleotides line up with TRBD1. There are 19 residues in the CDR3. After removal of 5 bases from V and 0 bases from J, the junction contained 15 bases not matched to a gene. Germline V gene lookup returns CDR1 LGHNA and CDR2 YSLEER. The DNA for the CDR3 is TGCGCCAGCAGCAGAACATCGCAGGGGGCGGGTGCCTCCTACAATGAGCAGTTCTTC. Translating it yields CASSRTSQGAGASYNEQFF.

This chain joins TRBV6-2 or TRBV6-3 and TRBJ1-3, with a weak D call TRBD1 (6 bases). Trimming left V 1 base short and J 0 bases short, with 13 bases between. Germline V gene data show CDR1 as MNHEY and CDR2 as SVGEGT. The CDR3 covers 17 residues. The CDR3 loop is CASSYFGGAFSGNTIYF. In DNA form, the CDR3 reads TGTGCCAGCAGTTACTTCGGGGGGGCCTTCTCTGGAAACACCATATATTTT.

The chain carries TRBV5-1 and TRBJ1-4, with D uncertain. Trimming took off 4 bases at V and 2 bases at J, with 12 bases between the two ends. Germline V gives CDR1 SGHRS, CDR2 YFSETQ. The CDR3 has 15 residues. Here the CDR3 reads CASSLGSTTNEKLFF. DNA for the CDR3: TGCGCCAGCAGCCTAGGAAGTACGACTAATGAAAAACTGTTTTTT.

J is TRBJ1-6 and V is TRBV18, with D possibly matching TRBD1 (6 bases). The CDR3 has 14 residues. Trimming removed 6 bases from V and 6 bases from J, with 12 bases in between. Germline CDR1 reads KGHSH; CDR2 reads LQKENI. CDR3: CASSHRVANSPLHF. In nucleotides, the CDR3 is TGTGCCAGCTCCCACAGGGTCGCTAATTCACCCCTCCACTTT.

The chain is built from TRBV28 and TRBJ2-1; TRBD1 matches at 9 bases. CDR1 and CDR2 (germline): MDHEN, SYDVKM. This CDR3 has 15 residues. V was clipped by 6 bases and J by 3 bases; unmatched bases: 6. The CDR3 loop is CASSSQGAFYNEQFF. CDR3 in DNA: TGTGCCAGCAGCTCACAGGGGGCATTCTACAATGAGCAGTTCTTC.

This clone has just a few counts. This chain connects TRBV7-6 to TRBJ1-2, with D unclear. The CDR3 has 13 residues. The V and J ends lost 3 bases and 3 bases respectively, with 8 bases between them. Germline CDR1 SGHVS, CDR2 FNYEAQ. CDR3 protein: CASSFDKYYGYTF. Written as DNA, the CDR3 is TGTGCCAGCAGCTTTGACAAGTACTATGGCTACACCTTC.

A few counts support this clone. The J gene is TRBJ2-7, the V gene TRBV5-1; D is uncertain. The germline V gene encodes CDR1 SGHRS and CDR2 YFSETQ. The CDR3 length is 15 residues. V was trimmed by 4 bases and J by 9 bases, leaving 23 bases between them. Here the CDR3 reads CASSPGPSSTWGQYF. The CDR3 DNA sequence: TGCGCCAGCAGCCCCGGACCGTCCTCGACGTGGGGGCAGTACTTC.

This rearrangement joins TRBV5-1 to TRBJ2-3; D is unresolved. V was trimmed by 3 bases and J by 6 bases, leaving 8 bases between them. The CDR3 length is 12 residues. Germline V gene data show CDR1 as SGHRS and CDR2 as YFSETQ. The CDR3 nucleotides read TGCGCCAGCAGCTCACAACAGGATACGCAGTATTTT. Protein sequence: CASSSQQDTQYF. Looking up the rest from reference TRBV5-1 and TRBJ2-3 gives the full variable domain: KAGVTQTPRYLIKTRGQQVTLSCSPISGHRSVSWYQQTPGQGLQFLFEYFSETQRNKGNFPGRFSGRQFSNSRSEMNVSTLELGDSALYLCASSSQQDTQYFGPGTRLTVL.

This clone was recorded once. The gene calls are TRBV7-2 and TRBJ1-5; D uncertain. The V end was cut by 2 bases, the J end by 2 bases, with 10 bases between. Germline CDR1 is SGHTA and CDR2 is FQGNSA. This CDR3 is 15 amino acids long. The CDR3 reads CASSLRAGGNQPQHF. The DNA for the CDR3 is TGTGCCAGCAGCTTACGGGCAGGAGGCAATCAGCCCCAGCATTTT.

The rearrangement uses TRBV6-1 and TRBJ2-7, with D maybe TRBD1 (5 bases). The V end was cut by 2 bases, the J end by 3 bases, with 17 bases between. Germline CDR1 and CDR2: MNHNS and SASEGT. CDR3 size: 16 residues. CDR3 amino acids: CASSEWWTSVSYEQYF. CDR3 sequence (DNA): TGTGCCAGCAGTGAATGGTGGACATCGGTGAGCTACGAGCAGTACTTC.

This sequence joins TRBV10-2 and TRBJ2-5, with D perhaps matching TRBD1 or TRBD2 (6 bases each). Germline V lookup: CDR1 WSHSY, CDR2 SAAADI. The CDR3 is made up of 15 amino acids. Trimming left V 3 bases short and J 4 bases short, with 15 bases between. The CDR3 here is CASSEVLRGRETQYF. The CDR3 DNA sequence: TGCGCCAGCAGTGAAGTCTTACGGGGGCGAGAGACCCAGTACTTC.

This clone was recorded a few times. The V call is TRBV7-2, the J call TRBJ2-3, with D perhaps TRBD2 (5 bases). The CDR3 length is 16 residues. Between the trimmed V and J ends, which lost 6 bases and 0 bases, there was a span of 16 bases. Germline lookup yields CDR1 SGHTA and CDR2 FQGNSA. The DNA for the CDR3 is TGTGCCAGCAGAAGGAGGCCAGAGCTGAGCACAGATACGCAGTATTTT. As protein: CASRRRPELSTDTQYF.

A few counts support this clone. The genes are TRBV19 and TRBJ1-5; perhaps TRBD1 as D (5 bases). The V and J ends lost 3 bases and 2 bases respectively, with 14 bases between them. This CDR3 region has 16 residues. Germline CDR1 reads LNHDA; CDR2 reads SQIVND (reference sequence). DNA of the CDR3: TGTGCCAGTAGTATCCGGACAAATAGAGGCAATCAGCCCCAGCATTTT. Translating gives CASSIRTNRGNQPQHF.

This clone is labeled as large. The CDR3 DNA reads as TGTGCCAGCAGTGTTGGCAGGGGGAACACTGAAGCTTTCTTT. Its protein product is CASSVGRGNTEAFF. The chain has TRBV2 and TRBJ1-1, with D perhaps matching TRBD1 (6 bases). The germline CDR1 and CDR2 sequences are SNHLY and FYNNEI. Trimming cost V 4 bases and J 1 base, with 10 bases left between them. The CDR3 covers 14 residues.

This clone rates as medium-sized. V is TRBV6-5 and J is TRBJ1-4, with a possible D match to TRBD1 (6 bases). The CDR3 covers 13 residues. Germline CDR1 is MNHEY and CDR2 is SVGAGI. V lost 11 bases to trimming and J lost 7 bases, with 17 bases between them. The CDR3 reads CASGGQGSEKLFF. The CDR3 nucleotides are TGTGCCTCCGGCGGGCAGGGGAGTGAAAAACTGTTTTTT.

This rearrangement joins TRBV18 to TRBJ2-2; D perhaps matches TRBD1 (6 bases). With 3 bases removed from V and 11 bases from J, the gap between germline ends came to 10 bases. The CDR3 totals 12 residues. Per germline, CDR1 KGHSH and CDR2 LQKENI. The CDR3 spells CASSPNREELFF. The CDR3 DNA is TGTGCCAGCTCACCTAACAGGGAAGAGCTGTTTTTT.